The sequence of this T cell receptor (beta chain) was determined in a study of response to subunit inactivated influenza vaccine (dated by TCRdb to the late 2010s). About the full investigation: Deep quantitative T cell receptor repertoire profiling was used in the study to track responses to a trivalent subunit inactivated influenza vaccine.

Library prep was done by RT-PCR. The instrument was an Illumina HiSeq 2500. The public sequencing data were trimmed at Q25 with fastp and processed into clonotypes with MiXCR by TCRdb, which kept only in-frame beta chains. CDR3 protein sequences are deduplicated, and each keeps its most common genes and DNA. The sample contains hundreds of thousands of distinct CDR3 sequences, about 25% of them found a single time. Under 2.5% of the sample is in the top ten clones. Study-wide findings and limitations: The authors suggested that each seasonal influenza vaccination may recruit only a limited number of new T cells.

On this clonotype itself: No cognate antigen has been identified for it. Nothing much larger sits one base from this clone, and base qualities are not available.

This clonotype originated in a man aged 50 or older who received an inactivated influenza vaccine. Donor details come from another sample of the same person, matched by shared clones. The sample consisted of CD4+ T cells sorted from PBMCs, taken 5 days after vaccination.

The CDR3 protein: CATSRGAGTYEQYF. The DNA sequence is as follows: TGTGCCACCAGCAGAGGGGCAGGGACCTACGAGCAGTACTTC. This sequence uses TRBV15 and TRBJ2-7; D gene: possibly TRBD1, on 5 matching bases. V is clipped by 1 base and J by 2 bases, and the sequence between their germline boundaries is 9 bases long. From cysteine to phenylalanine, the CDR3 is 14 amino acids long. CDR3 DNA only is kept here, 42 bases in frame from base 1. From a lookup of the germline V gene (reference sequence), CDR1 and CDR2 are LNHNV and YYDKDF.